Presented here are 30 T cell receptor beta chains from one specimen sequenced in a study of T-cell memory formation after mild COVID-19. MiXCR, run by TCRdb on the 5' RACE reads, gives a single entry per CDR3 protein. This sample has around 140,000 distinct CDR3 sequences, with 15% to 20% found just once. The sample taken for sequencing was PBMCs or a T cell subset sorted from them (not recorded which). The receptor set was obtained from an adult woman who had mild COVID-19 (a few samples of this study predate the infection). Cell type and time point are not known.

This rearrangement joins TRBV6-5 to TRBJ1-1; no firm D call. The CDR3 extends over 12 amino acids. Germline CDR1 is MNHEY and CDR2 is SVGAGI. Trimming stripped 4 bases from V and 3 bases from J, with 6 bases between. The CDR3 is CASSSFYTEAFF. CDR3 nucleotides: TGTGCCAGCAGTTCGTTTTACACTGAAGCTTTCTTT.

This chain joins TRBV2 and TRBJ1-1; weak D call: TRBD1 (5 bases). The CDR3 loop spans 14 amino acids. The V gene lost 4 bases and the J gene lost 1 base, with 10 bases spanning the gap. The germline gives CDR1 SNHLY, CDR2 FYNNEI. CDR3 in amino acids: CASSVTGSNTEAFF. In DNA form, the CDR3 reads TGTGCCAGCAGTGTCACAGGTTCGAACACTGAAGCTTTCTTT.

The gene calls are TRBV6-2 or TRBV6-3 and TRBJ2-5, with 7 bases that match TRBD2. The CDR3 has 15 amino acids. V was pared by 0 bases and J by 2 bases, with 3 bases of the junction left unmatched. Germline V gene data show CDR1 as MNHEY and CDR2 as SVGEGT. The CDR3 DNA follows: TGTGCCAGCAGTTACTCGGGACTAAAGCAAGAGACCCAGTACTTC. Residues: CASSYSGLKQETQYF.

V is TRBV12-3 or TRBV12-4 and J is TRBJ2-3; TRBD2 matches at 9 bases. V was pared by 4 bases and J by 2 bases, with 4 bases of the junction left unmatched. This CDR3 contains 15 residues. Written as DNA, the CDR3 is TGTGCCAGCAGTTCCAGACTAGCGGTCACAGATACGCAGTATTTT. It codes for CASSSRLAVTDTQYF.

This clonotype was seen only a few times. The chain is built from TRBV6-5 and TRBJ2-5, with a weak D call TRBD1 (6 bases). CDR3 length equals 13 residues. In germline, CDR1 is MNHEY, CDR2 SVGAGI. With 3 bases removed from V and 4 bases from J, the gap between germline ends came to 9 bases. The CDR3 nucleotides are TGTGCCAGCAGTTATCCAGGGGTAGAGACCCAGTACTTC. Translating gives CASSYPGVETQYF.

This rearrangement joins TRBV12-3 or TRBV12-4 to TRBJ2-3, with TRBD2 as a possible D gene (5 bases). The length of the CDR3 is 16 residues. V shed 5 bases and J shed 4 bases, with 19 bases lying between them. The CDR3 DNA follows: TGTGCCAGCAGTCCGCACGAGCGGAGTATGGCAGATACGCAGTATTTT. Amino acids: CASSPHERSMADTQYF.

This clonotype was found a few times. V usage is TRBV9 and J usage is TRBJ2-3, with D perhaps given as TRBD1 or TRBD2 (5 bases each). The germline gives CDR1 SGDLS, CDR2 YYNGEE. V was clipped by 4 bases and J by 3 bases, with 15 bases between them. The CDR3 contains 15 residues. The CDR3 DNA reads TGTGCCAGCAGCATGAAGGGGAGCGAAACAGATACGCAGTATTTT. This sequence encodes CASSMKGSETDTQYF.

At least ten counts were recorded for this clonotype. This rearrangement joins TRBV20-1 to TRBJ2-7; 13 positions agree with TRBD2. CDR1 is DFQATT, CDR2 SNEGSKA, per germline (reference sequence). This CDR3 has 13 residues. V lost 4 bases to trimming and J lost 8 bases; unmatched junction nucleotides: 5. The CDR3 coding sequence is TGCAGTGCTACTTGGACTAGCGGGAGACAGCAGTACTTC. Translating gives CSATWTSGRQQYF.

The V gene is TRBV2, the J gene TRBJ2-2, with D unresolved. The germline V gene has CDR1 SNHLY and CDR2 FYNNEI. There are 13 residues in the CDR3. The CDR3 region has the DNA TGTGCAGGGAAAAGGACGAACACCGGGGAGCTGTTTTTT. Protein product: CAGKRTNTGELFF.

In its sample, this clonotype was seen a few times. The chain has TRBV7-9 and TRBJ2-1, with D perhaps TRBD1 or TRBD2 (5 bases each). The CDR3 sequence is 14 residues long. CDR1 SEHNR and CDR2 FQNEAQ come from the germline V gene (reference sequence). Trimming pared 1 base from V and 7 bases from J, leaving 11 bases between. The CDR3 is CASSLGDPLNEQFF. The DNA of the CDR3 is TGTGCCAGCAGCTTAGGGGACCCGCTTAATGAGCAGTTCTTC.

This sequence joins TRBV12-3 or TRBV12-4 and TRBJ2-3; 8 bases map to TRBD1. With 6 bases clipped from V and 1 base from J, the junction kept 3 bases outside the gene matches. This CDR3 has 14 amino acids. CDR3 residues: CASRRGQGTDTQYF. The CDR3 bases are TGTGCCAGCAGACGGGGACAGGGCACAGATACGCAGTATTTT.

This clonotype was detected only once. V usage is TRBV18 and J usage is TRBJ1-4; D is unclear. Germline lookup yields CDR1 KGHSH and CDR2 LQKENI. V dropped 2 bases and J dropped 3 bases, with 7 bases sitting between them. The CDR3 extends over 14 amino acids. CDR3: CASSPGPANEKLFF. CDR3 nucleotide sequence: TGTGCCAGCTCACCAGGACCGGCTAATGAAAAACTGTTTTTT. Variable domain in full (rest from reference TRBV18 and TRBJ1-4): NAGVMQNPRHLVRRRGQEARLRCSPMKGHSHVYWYRQLPEEGLKFMVYLQKENIIDESGMPKERFSAEFPKEGPSILRIQQVVRGDSAAYFCASSPGPANEKLFFGSGTQLSVL.

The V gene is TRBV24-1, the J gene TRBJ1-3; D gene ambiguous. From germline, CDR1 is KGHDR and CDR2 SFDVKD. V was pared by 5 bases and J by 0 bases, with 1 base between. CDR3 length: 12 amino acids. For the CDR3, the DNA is TGTGCCACCAGTGCCTCTGGAAACACCATATATTTT. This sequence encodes CATSASGNTIYF.

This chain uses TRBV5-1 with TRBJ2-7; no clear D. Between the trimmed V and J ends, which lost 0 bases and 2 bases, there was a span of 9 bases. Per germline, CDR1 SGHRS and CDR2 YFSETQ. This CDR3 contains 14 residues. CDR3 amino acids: CASSLEAQPYEQYF. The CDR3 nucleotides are TGCGCCAGCAGCTTGGAGGCACAGCCCTACGAGCAGTACTTC.

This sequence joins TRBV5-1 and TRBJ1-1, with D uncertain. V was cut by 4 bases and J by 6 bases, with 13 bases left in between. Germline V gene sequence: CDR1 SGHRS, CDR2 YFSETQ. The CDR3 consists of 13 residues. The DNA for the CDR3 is TGCGCCAGCAGCCCCGGAGGATACGCTGAAGCTTTCTTT. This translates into CASSPGGYAEAFF.

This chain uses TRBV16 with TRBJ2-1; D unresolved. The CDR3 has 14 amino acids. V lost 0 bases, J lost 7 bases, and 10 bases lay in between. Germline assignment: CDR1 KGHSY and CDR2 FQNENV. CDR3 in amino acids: CASSQSTVFNEQFF. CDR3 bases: TGTGCCAGCAGCCAATCCACAGTGTTTAATGAGCAGTTCTTC. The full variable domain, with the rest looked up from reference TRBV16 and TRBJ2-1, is GEEVAQTPKHLVRGEGQKAKLYCAPIKGHSYVFWYQQVLKNEFKFLISFQNENVFDETGMPKERFSAKCLPNSPCSLEIQATKLEDSAVYFCASSQSTVFNEQFFGPGTRLTVL.

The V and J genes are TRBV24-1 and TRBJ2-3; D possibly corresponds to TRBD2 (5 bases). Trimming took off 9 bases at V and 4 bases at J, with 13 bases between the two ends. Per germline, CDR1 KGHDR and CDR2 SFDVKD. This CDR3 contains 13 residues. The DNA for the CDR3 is TGTGCCACCGGGCCTAGCTTCGCAGATACGCAGTATTTT. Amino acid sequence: CATGPSFADTQYF.

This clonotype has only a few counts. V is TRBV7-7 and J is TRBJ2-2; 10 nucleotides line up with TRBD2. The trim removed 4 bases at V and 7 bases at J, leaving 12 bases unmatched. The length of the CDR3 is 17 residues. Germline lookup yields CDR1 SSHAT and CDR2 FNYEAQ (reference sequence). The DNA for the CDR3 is TGTGCCAGCAGCTCTCGTACCGGACTAGCGGCTTTCGGGGAGCTGTTTTTT. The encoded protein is CASSSRTGLAAFGELFF.

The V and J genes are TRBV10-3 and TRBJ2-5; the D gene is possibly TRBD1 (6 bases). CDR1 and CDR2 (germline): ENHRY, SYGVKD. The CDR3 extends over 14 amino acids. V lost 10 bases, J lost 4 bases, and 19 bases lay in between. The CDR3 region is CATRTEGQAETQYF. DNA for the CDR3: TGTGCCACCCGGACAGAGGGACAAGCAGAGACCCAGTACTTC.

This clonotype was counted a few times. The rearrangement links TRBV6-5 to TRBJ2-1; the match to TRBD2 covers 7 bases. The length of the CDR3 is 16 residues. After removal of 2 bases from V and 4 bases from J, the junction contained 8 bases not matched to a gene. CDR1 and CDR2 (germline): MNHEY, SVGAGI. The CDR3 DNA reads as TGTGCCAGCAGTTACGCGGTGACTAGCCGATACAATGAGCAGTTCTTC. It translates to CASSYAVTSRYNEQFF.

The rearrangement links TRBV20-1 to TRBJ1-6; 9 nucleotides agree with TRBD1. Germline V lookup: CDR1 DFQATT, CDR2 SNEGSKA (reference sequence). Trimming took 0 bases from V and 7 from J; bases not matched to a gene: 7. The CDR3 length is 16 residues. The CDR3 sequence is CSARDPWDRENSPLHF. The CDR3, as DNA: TGCAGTGCTAGAGATCCGTGGGACAGGGAAAATTCACCCCTCCACTTT.

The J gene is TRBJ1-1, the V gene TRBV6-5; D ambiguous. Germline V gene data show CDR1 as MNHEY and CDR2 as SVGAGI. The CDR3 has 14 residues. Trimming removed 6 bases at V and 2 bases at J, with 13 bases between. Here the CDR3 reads CASRPHRANTEAFF. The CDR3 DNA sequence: TGTGCCAGCAGGCCGCACCGGGCTAACACTGAAGCTTTCTTT.

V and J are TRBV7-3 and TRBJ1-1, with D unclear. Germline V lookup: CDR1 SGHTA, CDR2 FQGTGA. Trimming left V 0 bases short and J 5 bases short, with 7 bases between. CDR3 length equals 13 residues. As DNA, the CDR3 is TGTGCCAGCAGCTTAACGGCAGGAACTGAAGCTTTCTTT. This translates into CASSLTAGTEAFF.

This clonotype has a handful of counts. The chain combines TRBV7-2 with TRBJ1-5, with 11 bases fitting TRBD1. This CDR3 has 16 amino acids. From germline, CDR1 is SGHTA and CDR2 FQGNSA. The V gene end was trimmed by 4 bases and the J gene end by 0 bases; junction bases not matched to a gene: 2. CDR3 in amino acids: CASSSDRGPSNQPQHF. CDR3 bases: TGTGCCAGCAGCTCGGACAGGGGGCCTAGCAATCAGCCCCAGCATTTT. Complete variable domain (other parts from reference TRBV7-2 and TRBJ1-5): GAGVSQSPSNKVTEKGKDVELRCDPISGHTALYWYRQSLGQGLEFLIYFQGNSAPDKSGLPSDRFSAERTGGSVSTLTIQRTQQEDSAVYLCASSSDRGPSNQPQHFGDGTRLSIL.

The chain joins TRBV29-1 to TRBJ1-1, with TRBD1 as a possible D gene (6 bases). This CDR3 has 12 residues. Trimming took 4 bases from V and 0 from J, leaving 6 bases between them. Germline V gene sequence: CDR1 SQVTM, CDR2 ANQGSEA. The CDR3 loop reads CSVAGVNTEAFF. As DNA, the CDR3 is TGCAGCGTTGCAGGGGTGAACACTGAAGCTTTCTTT. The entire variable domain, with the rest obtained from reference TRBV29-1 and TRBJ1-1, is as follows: SAVISQKPSRDICQRGTSLTIQCQVDSQVTMMFWYRQQPGQSLTLIATANQGSEATYESGFVIDKFPISRPNLTFSTLTVSNMSPEDSSIYLCSVAGVNTEAFFGQGTRLTVV.

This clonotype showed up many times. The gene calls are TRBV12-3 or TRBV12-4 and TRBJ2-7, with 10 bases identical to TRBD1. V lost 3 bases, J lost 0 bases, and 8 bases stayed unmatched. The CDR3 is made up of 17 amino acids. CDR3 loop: CASSLIHGTGVSYEQYF. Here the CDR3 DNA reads TGTGCCAGCAGTTTGATCCACGGGACAGGGGTCTCCTACGAGCAGTACTTC.

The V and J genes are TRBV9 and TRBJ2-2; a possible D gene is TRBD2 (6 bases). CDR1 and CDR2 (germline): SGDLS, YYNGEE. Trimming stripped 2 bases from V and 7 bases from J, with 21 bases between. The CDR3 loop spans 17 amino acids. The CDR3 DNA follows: TGTGCCAGCAGCGTCACCCTCGCGGGACTTCCTGGCGGGGAGCTGTTTTTT. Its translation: CASSVTLAGLPGGELFF.

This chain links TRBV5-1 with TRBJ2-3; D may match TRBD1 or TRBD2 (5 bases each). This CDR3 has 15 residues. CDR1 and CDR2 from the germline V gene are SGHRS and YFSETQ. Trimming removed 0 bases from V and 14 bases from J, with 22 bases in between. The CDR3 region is CASSLDFRTGTPPYF. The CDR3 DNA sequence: TGCGCCAGCAGCTTGGATTTCAGGACCGGGACCCCGCCGTATTTT.

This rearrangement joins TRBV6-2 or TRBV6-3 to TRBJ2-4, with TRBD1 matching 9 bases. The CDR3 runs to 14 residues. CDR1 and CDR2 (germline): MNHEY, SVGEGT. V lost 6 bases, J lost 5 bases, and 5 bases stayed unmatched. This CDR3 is CASRPHRGQNIQYF. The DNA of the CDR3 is TGTGCCAGCAGACCACACAGGGGGCAAAACATTCAGTACTTC.

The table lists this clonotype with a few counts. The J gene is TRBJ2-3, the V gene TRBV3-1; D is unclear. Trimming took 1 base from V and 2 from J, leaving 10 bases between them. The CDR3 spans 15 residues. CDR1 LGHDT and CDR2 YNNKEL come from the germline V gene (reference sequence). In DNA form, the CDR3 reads TGTGCCAGCAGCCAAGTTCGGGCCTCCACAGATACGCAGTATTTT. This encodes CASSQVRASTDTQYF.